These 28 T cell receptor beta chains were sequenced from one sample in a study of shared clonotypes between healthy human individuals. Some clones are missing from TCRdb's copy, which holds only in-frame ones; the method was immunoSEQ multiplex PCR. In the table there are approximately 1,500,000 clones, 95% to 99% of which are singletons. The sequencing sample was made of naive CD4+ T cells sorted from blood. Subset meaning: CD45RA+ positively selected. These TCRs come from a man aged 25 to 40 in good health.

This sequence joins TRBV29-1 and TRBJ1-1, with D possibly being TRBD1 (6 bases). The CDR3 consists of 12 residues. Germline V gene data show CDR1 as SQVTM and CDR2 as ANQGSEA. Trimming shortened V by 6 bases and J by 6 bases, and 14 bases separated the two germline ends. CDR3 in amino acids: CSVLQGSAEAFF. DNA of the CDR3: TGCAGCGTACTACAGGGTAGCGCTGAAGCTTTCTTT.

The chain carries TRBV9 and TRBJ2-3; 7 bases are shared with TRBD2. Germline V gives CDR1 SGDLS, CDR2 YYNGEE. Unmatched junction bases numbered 9, after V lost 3 bases and J lost 2 bases. This CDR3 contains 16 residues. The DNA of the CDR3 is TGTGCCAGCAGCGCCTTAGCGGGTAGGCACACAGATACGCAGTATTTT. This gives the protein CASSALAGRHTDTQYF.

V is TRBV27 and J is TRBJ2-5, with TRBD1 as a possible D gene (5 bases). Germline lookup yields CDR1 MNHEY and CDR2 SMNVEV (reference sequence). Deletions cut 3 bases from V and 3 bases from J, with 11 bases between. The CDR3 loop spans 14 amino acids. The CDR3: CASSLVGVKETQYF. The CDR3 DNA is TGTGCCAGCAGTTTGGTAGGGGTTAAAGAGACCCAGTACTTC.

A remark on this clone: This CDR3 is also generated by other DNA sequences in the sample. The chain recombines TRBV28 with TRBJ2-7; unclear D gene. With 6 bases removed from V and 3 bases from J, the gap between germline ends came to 12 bases. Per the germline V gene, CDR1 is MDHEN and CDR2 is SYDVKM. The CDR3 contains 13 residues. The CDR3 loop is CASSSTGVYEQYF. The DNA for the CDR3 is TGTGCCAGCAGCTCCACCGGAGTCTACGAGCAGTACTTC.

The chain uses TRBV25-1 and TRBJ2-7; 7 positions match TRBD1. J gave up 2 bases and V 5 bases, and 6 bases lay outside the gene matches. This CDR3 is built from 14 residues. CDR1 and CDR2 from the germline V gene are MGHDK and SYGVNS. The CDR3 region has the DNA TGTGCCAGCAGTAGGGACAGCCTCACCTACGAGCAGTACTTC. Translation gives CASSRDSLTYEQYF.

Of note for this clone: The germline gene is not matched at one end of the junction; a read error may be the cause. The V gene is TRBV7-9, the J gene TRBJ1-2; D is unclear. Per the germline V gene, CDR1 is SEHNR and CDR2 is FQNEAQ (reference sequence). This CDR3 is built from 11 residues. CDR3 protein: CASSDDGRLHF. The CDR3 coding sequence is TGTGCCAGCAGCGACGACGGACGGCTCCACTTC.

The V and J genes are TRBV10-3 and TRBJ1-2, with 7 bases aligning to TRBD1. The CDR3 has 13 residues. The trim removed 7 bases at V and 5 bases at J, leaving 7 bases unmatched. In germline, CDR1 is ENHRY, CDR2 SYGVKD. CDR3 amino acids: CAINTGVDYGYTF. DNA for the CDR3: TGTGCCATCAATACAGGGGTAGATTATGGCTACACCTTC.

The chain combines TRBV9 with TRBJ1-3; D is unclear. The CDR3 consists of 14 residues. Trimming cost V 0 bases and J 1 base, with 5 bases left between them. From germline, CDR1 is SGDLS and CDR2 YYNGEE. This CDR3 is CASSVGPSGNTIYF. The CDR3 DNA sequence: TGTGCCAGCAGCGTAGGCCCGTCTGGAAACACCATATATTTT.

The chain joins TRBV6-1 to TRBJ1-5, with 8 bases fitting TRBD1. Germline V CDR1 and CDR2: MNHNS, SASEGT. With 3 bases clipped from V and 7 bases from J, the junction kept 5 bases outside the gene matches. CDR3 size: 14 residues. This CDR3 is CASSDSGGHQPQHF. CDR3 in DNA: TGTGCCAGCAGTGATTCAGGGGGCCACCAGCCCCAGCATTTT.

The chain carries TRBV27 and TRBJ1-5; D is possibly TRBD1 (5 bases). Trimming cost V 8 bases and J 1 base, with 12 bases left between them. The CDR3 has 14 amino acids. The germline V gene has CDR1 MNHEY and CDR2 SMNVEV (reference sequence). The CDR3 loop reads CASRAPGSNQPQHF. Written as DNA, the CDR3 is TGTGCCAGCCGGGCCCCAGGGAGCAATCAGCCCCAGCATTTT.

The rearrangement joins TRBV6-1 to TRBJ2-3, with D hard to call. The ends were cut back, 7 bases at V and 6 bases at J, with 8 bases in the middle. Germline V gives CDR1 MNHNS, CDR2 SASEGT. This CDR3 is built from 11 residues. This CDR3 reads CASKMVDTQYF. The CDR3 DNA reads as TGTGCCAGCAAAATGGTTGATACGCAGTATTTT.

This sequence joins TRBV28 and TRBJ2-2, with D perhaps matching TRBD2 (6 bases). The V end was cut by 5 bases, the J end by 2 bases, with 12 bases between. The germline V gene has CDR1 MDHEN and CDR2 SYDVKM. The CDR3 extends over 15 amino acids. CDR3 residues: CASSLASENTGELFF. DNA for the CDR3: TGTGCCAGCAGTCTGGCTAGCGAAAACACCGGGGAGCTGTTTTTT.

The sample holds one count of this clone. The chain combines TRBV6-1 with TRBJ1-1; D gene uncertain. V lost 6 bases, J lost 8 bases, and 7 bases lay in between. The CDR3 is 10 residues long. The germline CDR1 and CDR2 sequences are MNHNS and SASEGT. This CDR3 reads CASRIGEAFF. The DNA for the CDR3 is TGTGCCAGCAGGATAGGCGAAGCTTTCTTT.

This chain connects TRBV6-1 to TRBJ2-1; D gene uncertain. The germline V gene encodes CDR1 MNHNS and CDR2 SASEGT. Trimming left V 2 bases short and J 3 bases short, with 17 bases between. This CDR3 has 17 amino acids. The CDR3 bases are TGTGCCAGCAGTGAAAACGCTCACCGGGTACACTACAATGAGCAGTTCTTC. Its protein is CASSENAHRVHYNEQFF.

The genes are TRBV28 and TRBJ2-1; 9 nucleotides match TRBD2. V dropped 3 bases and J dropped 6; count of bases not matched to a gene: 9. Germline V gene data show CDR1 as MDHEN and CDR2 as SYDVKM. This CDR3 contains 16 residues. The CDR3 spells CASSFLAGTTRNEQFF. CDR3 nucleotides: TGTGCCAGCAGTTTCCTAGCGGGGACGACGCGCAATGAGCAGTTCTTC.

The V and J genes are TRBV7-2 and TRBJ2-7; D is unclear. CDR3 length: 16 residues. Germline V lookup: CDR1 SGHTA, CDR2 FQGNSA. V gave up 5 bases and J gave up 3 bases, with 20 bases separating them. The CDR3 is CASSPTAAGARYEQYF. CDR3 DNA: TGTGCCAGCAGCCCTACCGCGGCAGGCGCCCGCTACGAGCAGTACTTC.

This sequence joins TRBV28 and TRBJ2-7; D may match TRBD1 or TRBD2 (5 bases each). Germline lookup yields CDR1 MDHEN and CDR2 SYDVKM. The ends were cut back, 5 bases at V and 3 bases at J, with 20 bases in the middle. This CDR3 comprises 16 residues. CDR3 bases: TGTGCCAGCAGTATAACCCCGGGACGGACTTTCTACGAGCAGTACTTC. Translating it yields CASSITPGRTFYEQYF.

The CDR3 here is CASSGALAGGYEQFF. The CDR3 DNA sequence: TGTGCCAGCAGCGGGGCACTAGCGGGAGGGTATGAGCAGTTCTTC. The V call is TRBV9, the J call TRBJ2-1; 13 nucleotides align to TRBD2. The CDR3 length is 15 residues. Per the germline V gene, CDR1 is SGDLS and CDR2 is YYNGEE. V shed 3 bases, J shed 8 bases, and the junction held 5 bases outside the gene matches.

The chain uses TRBV18 and TRBJ2-2; no clear D. Germline values: CDR1 KGHSH, CDR2 LQKENI. CDR3 size: 16 residues. V shed 4 bases and J shed 1 base, with 13 bases lying between them. The CDR3 DNA follows: TGTGCCAGCTCACAAAAGGACGGAAAGAACACCGGGGAGCTGTTTTTT. Translating gives CASSQKDGKNTGELFF. The variable domain in full, completed from reference TRBV18 and TRBJ2-2, reads NAGVMQNPRHLVRRRGQEARLRCSPMKGHSHVYWYRQLPEEGLKFMVYLQKENIIDESGMPKERFSAEFPKEGPSILRIQQVVRGDSAAYFCASSQKDGKNTGELFFGEGSRLTVL.

V gene TRBV5-4 combines with J gene TRBJ2-1; 10 nucleotides agree with TRBD1. V trimming: 2 bases; J trimming: 6 bases; junction bases outside the gene matches: 5. The CDR3 loop spans 15 amino acids. CDR1 is SGHNT, CDR2 YYREEE, per germline (reference sequence). The CDR3 nucleotides read TGTGCCAGCAGCTTCGACAGGGGGCGCAGCAATGAGCAGTTCTTC. Translation gives CASSFDRGRSNEQFF.

In this sample, this clone turned up once. The chain uses TRBV11-2 and TRBJ1-2; D perhaps matches TRBD1 (5 bases). The length of the CDR3 is 15 residues. The V end was cut by 0 bases, the J end by 9 bases, with 17 bases between. The V gene's germline CDR1 is SGHAT and CDR2 FQNNGV. CDR3 DNA sequence: TGTGCCAGCAGCTTAGATCTCGGCAGGGTTAGGAGCTACACCTTC. It translates to CASSLDLGRVRSYTF. Full variable domain (missing parts from reference TRBV11-2 and TRBJ1-2): EAGVAQSPRYKIIEKRQSVAFWCNPISGHATLYWYQQILGQGPKLLIQFQNNGVVDDSQLPKDRFSAERLKGVDSTLKIQPAKLEDSAVYLCASSLDLGRVRSYTFGSGTRLTVV.

To note about this clone: The sample has other DNA sequences that encode this CDR3 too. This rearrangement joins TRBV28 to TRBJ1-2; D is undetermined. The CDR3 extends over 13 amino acids. V was pared by 2 bases and J by 2 bases, with 6 bases between. The V gene's germline CDR1 is MDHEN and CDR2 SYDVKM. CDR3 amino acids: CASSLVSNYGYTF. As DNA, the CDR3 is TGTGCCAGCAGTTTAGTTTCAAACTATGGCTACACCTTC.

The V and J genes are TRBV28 and TRBJ2-7; 10 nucleotides line up with TRBD1. This CDR3 is 16 amino acids long. The J segment lost 0 bases and the V segment lost 2 bases, leaving 4 bases of the junction unmatched. In germline, CDR1 is MDHEN, CDR2 SYDVKM. CDR3 amino acids: CASSLMGQGISYEQYF. CDR3 DNA: TGTGCCAGCAGTTTAATGGGACAGGGGATCTCCTACGAGCAGTACTTC.

The chain is built from TRBV19 and TRBJ2-3; D may correspond to TRBD1 or TRBD2 (5 bases each). This CDR3 spans 14 amino acids. CDR1 and CDR2 (germline): LNHDA, SQIVND (reference sequence). The ends were cut back, 6 bases at V and 7 bases at J, with 17 bases in the middle. The CDR3 is CASRRGTEQNTQYF. In DNA, the CDR3 is TGTGCCAGTAGACGAGGGACCGAACAAAATACGCAGTATTTT.

The chain links TRBV27 to TRBJ1-2; 9 bases align to TRBD1. V dropped 5 bases and J dropped 2; count of bases not matched to a gene: 12. There are 17 residues in the CDR3. Germline V lookup: CDR1 MNHEY, CDR2 SMNVEV (reference sequence). The CDR3 bases are TGTGCCAGCAGTCCGGGGACAGGGAGACGTGTGAACTATGGCTACACCTTC. Translation gives CASSPGTGRRVNYGYTF.

This chain uses TRBV5-1 with TRBJ1-4, with a possible D match to TRBD1 (5 bases). Trimming took 8 bases from V and 7 from J, leaving 15 bases between them. The CDR3 length is 13 residues. Germline lookup yields CDR1 SGHRS and CDR2 YFSETQ. The CDR3 reads CASRDLTREKLFF. The CDR3 coding sequence is TGCGCCAGTCGGGACCTCACCCGTGAAAAACTGTTTTTT.

The CDR3 spells CALLPGQSNTEAFF. The CDR3 nucleotides are TGTGCCTTACTACCCGGACAGTCGAACACTGAAGCTTTCTTT. The V gene is TRBV30, the J gene TRBJ1-1, with D tentatively TRBD1 (6 bases). Germline assignment: CDR1 GTSNPN and CDR2 SVGIG (reference sequence). V was trimmed by 7 bases and J by 1 base, leaving 16 bases between them. The CDR3 is made up of 14 amino acids.

In this sample, this clone turned up once. As DNA, the CDR3 is TGTGCCAGCAGTCAACTGACAGAGAACACCGGGGAGCTGTTTTTT. Translating gives CASSQLTENTGELFF. The chain uses TRBV27 and TRBJ2-2; TRBD1 is a possible D gene (5 bases). Germline values: CDR1 MNHEY, CDR2 SMNVEV (reference sequence). There are 15 residues in the CDR3. V lost 5 bases, J lost 1 base, and 11 bases lay in between.